The 24 T cell receptor beta chains below all came from one sample that was sequenced in a study of Ad26.COV2.S vaccination and SARS-CoV-2 variants. The method was immunoSEQ multiplex PCR; TCRdb's version includes in-frame clones alone and lacks a portion of them. The table records 410,000 or so clones, approximately 90% of them present only once. The treatment was: some 19 received Ad26.COV2.S at low or high dose, single or two shots; 5 received placebo; per-sample allocation not given. Sampling was performed 63 days after the first vaccine or placebo injection. The sample was peripheral blood, taken in a trial of Ad26.COV2.S vaccine versus placebo. These receptors all stem from a person between 18 and 59 years old who received the Ad26.COV2.S COVID-19 vaccine or a placebo.

The chain links TRBV24-1 to TRBJ2-5, with D perhaps matching TRBD1 (6 bases). V was cut by 2 bases and J by 5 bases, with 14 bases left in between. CDR3 length equals 15 residues. The germline V gene has CDR1 KGHDR and CDR2 SFDVKD. DNA of the CDR3: TGTGCCACCAGTGATTACAGGGAACCGGGGGAGACCCAGTACTTC. It is translated as CATSDYREPGETQYF.

The chain carries TRBV19 and TRBJ2-1; 8 bases agree with TRBD2. V shed 7 bases, J shed 4 bases, and the junction held 6 bases outside the gene matches. The CDR3 has 14 residues. Germline lookup yields CDR1 LNHDA and CDR2 SQIVND (reference sequence). The CDR3 DNA sequence: TGTGCCAGTAAATGGAGCGGGAGTTACAATGAGCAGTTCTTC. Translated, it gives CASKWSGSYNEQFF.

The genes are TRBV5-4 and TRBJ1-3; D is ambiguous. V lost 4 bases and J 0 bases, leaving 8 bases between the germline ends. Germline CDR1 SGHNT, CDR2 YYREEE (reference sequence). This CDR3 spans 14 amino acids. CDR3: CASSALPSGNTIYF. DNA for the CDR3: TGTGCCAGCAGCGCCCTGCCCTCTGGAAACACCATATATTTT.

This chain uses TRBV30 with TRBJ2-5; D unclear. The CDR3 contains 13 residues. Trimming took 0 bases from V and 2 from J, leaving 7 bases between them. Per germline, CDR1 GTSNPN and CDR2 SVGIG (reference sequence). CDR3 amino acids: CAWSVIGQETQYF. CDR3 nucleotide sequence: TGTGCCTGGAGTGTAATAGGACAAGAGACCCAGTACTTC.

This chain connects TRBV7-2 to TRBJ1-2; the D is unclear. Germline CDR1 SGHTA, CDR2 FQGNSA. V was trimmed by 1 base and J by 4 bases, leaving 7 bases between them. The CDR3 contains 13 residues. CDR3 residues: CASSLGGFYGYTF. CDR3 DNA sequence: TGTGCCAGCAGCTTAGGAGGTTTCTATGGCTACACCTTC.

V is TRBV11-2 and J is TRBJ1-1; D unclear. Trimming pared 5 bases from V and 0 bases from J, leaving 25 bases between. The CDR3 totals 19 residues. Germline V CDR1 and CDR2: SGHAT, FQNNGV. The CDR3 sequence is CASSPGDLLRVRMNTEAFF. Written as DNA, the CDR3 is TGTGCCAGCAGCCCCGGCGACCTGCTGCGAGTGAGGATGAACACTGAAGCTTTCTTT.

The chain carries TRBV7-9 and TRBJ2-1; TRBD2 agrees at 10 bases. Germline V gives CDR1 SEHNR, CDR2 FQNEAQ (reference sequence). V shed 4 bases, J shed 8 bases, and the junction held 8 bases outside the gene matches. The CDR3 covers 15 residues. CDR3 nucleotides: TGTGCCAGCAGCTCACCTAGCGGGAGTCGCTATGAGCAGTTCTTC. This sequence encodes CASSSPSGSRYEQFF.

The chain recombines TRBV19 with TRBJ2-5; 7 bases line up with TRBD1. The CDR3 contains 13 residues. The V and J ends lost 6 bases and 7 bases, in that order; junction bases with no gene match: 8. CDR1 is LNHDA, CDR2 SQIVND, per germline (reference sequence). The chain's CDR3 is CASRGTAPGTQYF. CDR3 nucleotide sequence: TGTGCCAGTAGGGGGACAGCCCCCGGGACCCAGTACTTC.

V usage is TRBV20-1 and J usage is TRBJ2-3; D remains unclear. V lost 6 bases, J lost 6 bases, and 10 bases lay in between. The CDR3 has 11 amino acids. CDR1 is DFQATT and CDR2 is SNEGSKA in the germline V gene (reference sequence). CDR3 DNA sequence: TGCAGTGCACCCGGACCTGATACGCAGTATTTT. Translating gives CSAPGPDTQYF.

The V gene is TRBV4-1, the J gene TRBJ2-1, with 12 bases fitting TRBD2. In germline, CDR1 is MGHRA, CDR2 YSYEKL. The CDR3 has 16 amino acids. J gave up 1 base and V 8 bases, and 6 bases lay outside the gene matches. CDR3 sequence reads: CASSLAGGVSYNEQFF. In nucleotides, the CDR3 is TGCGCCAGCTCCCTAGCGGGAGGGGTTTCCTACAATGAGCAGTTCTTC.

The J gene is TRBJ2-5, the V gene TRBV6-5; D is uncertain. The CDR3 is 14 amino acids. Germline assignment: CDR1 MNHEY and CDR2 SVGAGI. Trimming shortened V by 3 bases and J by 3 bases, and 11 bases separated the two germline ends. The chain's CDR3 is CASSYTTRKETQYF. The CDR3 DNA sequence: TGTGCCAGCAGTTATACGACGCGAAAAGAGACCCAGTACTTC.

This chain uses TRBV6-2 or TRBV6-3 with TRBJ1-5, with TRBD1 matching 7 bases. This CDR3 is built from 18 residues. After removal of 0 bases from V and 0 bases from J, the junction contained 8 bases not matched to a gene. Germline V lookup: CDR1 MNHEY, CDR2 SVGEGT. CDR3 DNA: TGTGCCAGCAGTTACTCTCGGACAGGAACATATAGCAATCAGCCCCAGCATTTT. Protein: CASSYSRTGTYSNQPQHF.

V gene TRBV4-3 combines with J gene TRBJ1-1; the D gene is possibly TRBD1 (5 bases). Trimming stripped 2 bases from V and 4 bases from J, with 11 bases between. The length of the CDR3 is 14 residues. The germline CDR1 and CDR2 sequences are LGHNA and YSLEER. CDR3 protein: CASSQTGWVTEAFF. The DNA for the CDR3 is TGCGCCAGCAGCCAAACAGGTTGGGTCACTGAAGCTTTCTTT.

The chain uses TRBV5-6 and TRBJ2-2; 8 positions agree with TRBD2. Germline CDR1 is SGHDT and CDR2 is YYEEEE. This CDR3 contains 14 residues. Losses at the gene ends were 4 bases for V and 6 bases for J; bases not matched to a gene: 5. CDR3 nucleotide sequence: TGTGCCAGCAGCCGGGGGGGAAGGCCCGGGGAGCTGTTTTTT. It is translated as CASSRGGRPGELFF.

The rearrangement joins TRBV7-2 to TRBJ2-2; D remains unclear. V was pared by 2 bases and J by 6 bases, with 10 bases between. CDR1 and CDR2 (germline): SGHTA, FQGNSA. The CDR3 runs to 14 residues. CDR3 loop: CASSLSGPAGELFF. CDR3 in DNA: TGTGCCAGCAGCTTAAGTGGGCCGGCCGGGGAGCTGTTTTTT.

The genes are TRBV30 and TRBJ2-1; the D call may be TRBD1 or TRBD2 (5 bases each). Germline CDR1 reads GTSNPN; CDR2 reads SVGIG (reference sequence). V lost 4 bases to trimming and J lost 3 bases, with 22 bases between them. The CDR3 has 17 amino acids. CDR3: CAWIEPQGAPFYNEQFF. In DNA, the CDR3 is TGTGCCTGGATCGAACCCCAGGGAGCGCCTTTCTACAATGAGCAGTTCTTC.

The gene calls are TRBV18 and TRBJ1-4; tentatively, D is TRBD1 (5 bases). Per germline, CDR1 KGHSH and CDR2 LQKENI. The CDR3 extends over 14 amino acids. Trimming pared 4 bases from V and 8 bases from J, leaving 14 bases between. This CDR3 is CASSRNGAGEKLFF. The CDR3 DNA is TGTGCCAGCTCACGGAACGGGGCGGGCGAAAAACTGTTTTTT.

The chain employs TRBV15 and TRBJ2-1; D remains ambiguous. The CDR3 spans 12 residues. The V and J ends lost 0 bases and 8 bases respectively, with 5 bases between them. Germline assignment: CDR1 LNHNV and CDR2 YYDKDF (reference sequence). CDR3 in DNA: TGTGCCACCAGCAGAGATAATGATGAGCAGTTCTTC. Its protein is CATSRDNDEQFF.

This rearrangement joins TRBV19 to TRBJ2-1; 12 bases are a match to TRBD2. Germline values: CDR1 LNHDA, CDR2 SQIVND (reference sequence). V shed 5 bases and J 2 bases; nucleotides not matched to a gene: 10. CDR3 size: 18 residues. The CDR3: CASSLIRTSGTPYNEQFF. The CDR3 coding sequence is TGTGCCAGTAGTCTAATCAGGACTAGCGGGACTCCCTACAATGAGCAGTTCTTC.

This clone was recorded only once. The chain recombines TRBV6-6 with TRBJ2-3, with 9 bases lining up with TRBD2. The CDR3 extends over 14 amino acids. V was clipped by 7 bases and J by 4 bases; unmatched bases: 6. CDR1 and CDR2 (germline): MNHNY, SVGAGI (reference sequence). CDR3 protein: CASNSGRGADTQYF. The CDR3 DNA is TGTGCCAGCAATAGCGGGAGAGGTGCAGATACGCAGTATTTT.

The chain carries TRBV18 and TRBJ2-7; 7 bases are a match to TRBD1. The CDR3 totals 14 residues. Germline CDR1 and CDR2: KGHSH and LQKENI. After removal of 5 bases from V and 2 bases from J, the junction contained 6 bases not matched to a gene. This CDR3 reads CASSSDRVTYEQYF. The CDR3 DNA sequence: TGTGCCAGCTCATCAGACAGGGTTACCTACGAGCAGTACTTC.

J is TRBJ2-1 and V is TRBV19; TRBD2 agrees at 10 bases. The V and J ends lost 6 bases and 9 bases, in that order; junction bases with no gene match: 8. CDR1 is LNHDA and CDR2 is SQIVND in the germline V gene (reference sequence). The CDR3 consists of 14 residues. CDR3 sequence: CASSILAGAGEQFF. As DNA, the CDR3 is TGTGCCAGTAGCATCCTAGCGGGAGCAGGTGAGCAGTTCTTC. Filled out from reference TRBV19 and TRBJ2-1, the complete variable domain reads DGGITQSPKYLFRKEGQNVTLSCEQNLNHDAMYWYRQDPGQGLRLIYYSQIVNDFQKGDIAEGYSVSREKKESFPLTVTSAQKNPTAFYLCASSILAGAGEQFFGPGTRLTVL.

This chain connects TRBV10-3 to TRBJ1-2, with 8 bases lining up with TRBD1. Germline CDR1 reads ENHRY; CDR2 reads SYGVKD. The CDR3 length is 14 residues. Germline trimming cut 6 bases from V and 4 bases from J; bases unmatched to any gene: 7. The CDR3 here is CAISVDGQGYGYTF. In DNA, the CDR3 is TGTGCCATCAGCGTTGACGGACAGGGCTATGGCTACACCTTC.

The gene calls are TRBV29-1 and TRBJ1-1; 7 positions agree with TRBD1. In germline, CDR1 is SQVTM, CDR2 ANQGSEA. The length of the CDR3 is 12 residues. V lost 8 bases, J lost 4 bases, and 7 bases stayed unmatched. The CDR3 here is CSTTGVGTEAFF. CDR3 coding DNA: TGCAGCACCACAGGGGTTGGCACTGAAGCTTTCTTT.